These 4 T cell receptor beta chains originate from one sample sequenced in a study of blood T cell repertoires in COVID-19. TCRdb's copy holds only in-frame clones and misses some; the assay was immunoSEQ multiplex PCR. The sample lists fewer than 300,000 clones, around 84% occurring once. The sequencing input was PBMCs or T cells enriched from blood (not recorded which). Receptor source: a man aged 35 to 55 who had been exposed to COVID-19.

The chain combines TRBV2 with TRBJ1-1; D is unclear. CDR1 and CDR2 from the germline V gene are SNHLY and FYNNEI. The CDR3 is made up of 12 amino acids. V lost 4 bases, J lost 5 bases, and 8 bases lay in between. CDR3 coding DNA: TGTGCCAGCAGTGTGGCGGGAACTGAAGCTTTCTTT. Translated: CASSVAGTEAFF. The whole variable domain, filled in from reference TRBV2 and TRBJ1-1, reads EPEVTQTPSHQVTQMGQEVILRCVPISNHLYFYWYRQILGQKVEFLVSFYNNEISEKSEIFDDQFSVERPDGSNFTLKIRSTKLEDSAMYFCASSVAGTEAFFGQGTRLTVV.

This sequence joins TRBV6-5 and TRBJ1-1, with D possibly being TRBD1 (6 bases). Trimming removed 2 bases at V and 7 bases at J, with 14 bases between. The CDR3 is 14 residues long. Germline V lookup: CDR1 MNHEY, CDR2 SVGAGI. In nucleotides, the CDR3 is TGTGCCAGCAGTTACCGACAGGATCGTATTGAAGCTTTCTTT. It codes for CASSYRQDRIEAFF.

The chain uses TRBV5-1 and TRBJ2-7; 9 bases map to TRBD1. This CDR3 region has 16 residues. Germline CDR1 and CDR2: SGHRS and YFSETQ. The V and J ends lost 2 bases and 5 bases, in that order; junction bases with no gene match: 11. This CDR3 reads CASSLRPDRGWNEQYF. The CDR3 region has the DNA TGCGCCAGCAGCTTACGACCGGACAGGGGATGGAACGAGCAGTACTTC.

V gene TRBV6-5 combines with J gene TRBJ1-5, with D unresolved. In germline, CDR1 is MNHEY, CDR2 SVGAGI. This CDR3 has 14 amino acids. V was clipped by 6 bases and J by 9 bases, with 18 bases between them. CDR3 residues: CASRTQAAMTPQHF. CDR3 in DNA: TGTGCCAGCAGAACTCAGGCCGCGATGACGCCCCAGCATTTT.